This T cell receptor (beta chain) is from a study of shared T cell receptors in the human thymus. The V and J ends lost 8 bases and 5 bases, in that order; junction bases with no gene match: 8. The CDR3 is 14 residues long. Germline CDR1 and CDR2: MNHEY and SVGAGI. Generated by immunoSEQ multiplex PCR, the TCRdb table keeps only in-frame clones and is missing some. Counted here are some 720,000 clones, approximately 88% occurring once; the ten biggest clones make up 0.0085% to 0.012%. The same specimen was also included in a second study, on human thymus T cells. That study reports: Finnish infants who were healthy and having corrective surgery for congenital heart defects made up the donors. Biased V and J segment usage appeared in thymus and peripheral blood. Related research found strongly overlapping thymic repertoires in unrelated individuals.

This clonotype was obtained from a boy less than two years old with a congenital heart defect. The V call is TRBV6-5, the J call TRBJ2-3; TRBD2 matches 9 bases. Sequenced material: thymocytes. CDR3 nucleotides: TGTGCCAGCGGCTCTAGCGGGAAACTAGATACGCAGTATTTT. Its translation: CASGSSGKLDTQYF.